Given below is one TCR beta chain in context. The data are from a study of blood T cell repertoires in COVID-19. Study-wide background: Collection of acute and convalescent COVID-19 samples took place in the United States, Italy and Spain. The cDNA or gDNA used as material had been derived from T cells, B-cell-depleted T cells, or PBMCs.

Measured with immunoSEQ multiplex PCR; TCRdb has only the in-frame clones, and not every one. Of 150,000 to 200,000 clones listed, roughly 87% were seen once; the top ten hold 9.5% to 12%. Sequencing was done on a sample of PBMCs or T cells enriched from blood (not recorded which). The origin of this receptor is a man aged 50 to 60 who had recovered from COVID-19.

The CDR3 sequence: CASSPLTGGATYEQYF. The CDR3 bases are TGTGCCAGCTCACCCCTCACAGGGGGCGCGACCTACGAGCAGTACTTC. The chain is built from TRBV18 and TRBJ2-7, with TRBD1 identical over 9 bases. Per the germline V gene, CDR1 is KGHSH and CDR2 is LQKENI. CDR3 length: 16 amino acids. The J segment lost 2 bases and the V segment lost 3 bases, leaving 8 bases of the junction unmatched.